This T cell receptor beta chain was profiled in a study of blood T cell repertoires in COVID-19. For the study at large: Material from acute and convalescent COVID-19 was sourced from the United States, Italy and Spain. In each case, the material was cDNA or gDNA derived from T cells, B-cell-depleted T cells, or PBMCs.

In the authors' methods: Using reference gene primer amplification, nucleated cell counts were estimated. TCRdb's copy holds only in-frame clones and misses some; the assay was immunoSEQ multiplex PCR. V and J calls and clone size are as listed in that table; D and trimming were resolved from the DNA. The top ten hold roughly 1.5% of the sample, which has roughly 73,000 clones, roughly nine tenths seen once. Trimming shortened V by 4 bases and J by 0 bases, and 3 bases separated the two germline ends. The CDR3 has 12 residues. Germline loops: CDR1 MNHEY, CDR2 SVGEGT. What was sequenced was peripheral blood. This TCR came from a middle-aged man with acute or convalescent COVID-19. The J gene is TRBJ1-2, the V gene TRBV6-2 or TRBV6-3; D ambiguous. Here the CDR3 reads CASSFSNYGYTF. DNA for the CDR3: TGTGCCAGCAGTTTCTCTAACTATGGCTACACCTTC.